The T cell receptor beta chain described here comes from a study of shared clonotypes between healthy human individuals. Profiled with immunoSEQ multiplex PCR; TCRdb holds only in-frame clones, not every one. The sample shows about 610,000 clones, approximately 97% of them seen only once. Study conclusions and caveats: Non-shared clonotypes had lower generation probabilities than those shared by all four donors. Exclusively blood specimens were collected; tissue repertoires likely differ. On the whole, naive subsets had larger estimated richness than memory subsets had.

Remarks on this clone: The antigen remains undetermined.

Sequencing was performed on naive CD4+ T cells sorted from blood. Subset denoted: CD45RA+ positively selected. The sequence came from a woman in her twenties or thirties in good health.

CDR3 region: CASSLADRISYEQYF. CDR3 sequence (DNA): TGCGCCAGCAGCTTGGCGGACAGAATCTCCTACGAGCAGTACTTC. V and J are TRBV5-1 and TRBJ2-7; the D gene is possibly TRBD1 (6 bases). Trimming left V 0 bases short and J 0 bases short, with 10 bases between. Germline CDR1 is SGHRS and CDR2 is YFSETQ. CDR3 length: 15 amino acids.